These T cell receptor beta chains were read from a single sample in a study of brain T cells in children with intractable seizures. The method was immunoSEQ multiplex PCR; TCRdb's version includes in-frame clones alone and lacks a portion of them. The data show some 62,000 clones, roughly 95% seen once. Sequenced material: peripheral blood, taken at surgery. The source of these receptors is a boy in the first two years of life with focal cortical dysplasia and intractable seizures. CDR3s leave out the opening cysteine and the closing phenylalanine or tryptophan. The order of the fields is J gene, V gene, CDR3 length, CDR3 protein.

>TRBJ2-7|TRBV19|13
ASSKVGDRDYEQY
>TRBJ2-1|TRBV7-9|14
ASSIPTRSSYNEQF
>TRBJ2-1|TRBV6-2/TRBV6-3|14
ASTPQSGSSYNEQF
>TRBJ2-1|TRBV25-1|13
ASSLAGGAVNEQF
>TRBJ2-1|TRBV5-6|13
ASSFRRGGLGEQF
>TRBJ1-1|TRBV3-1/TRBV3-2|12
ASMTIGDGTEAF
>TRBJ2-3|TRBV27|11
ASSLSGTDTQY
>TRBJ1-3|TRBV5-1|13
ASSPVGSSGNTIY
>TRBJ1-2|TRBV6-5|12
ASSYAGVGRGYT
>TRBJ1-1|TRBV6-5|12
ASTMRVRNTEAF